Listed here are 17 T cell receptor beta chains from one sample, sequenced in a study of sequential checkpoint blockade in melanoma. Repertoires were generated with immunoSEQ multiplex PCR, while TCRdb's copy carries only in-frame clones and drops some. Seen here are approximately 15,000 clones, roughly 71% observed once, and the top ten hold around 10%. Treatment given: randomized to nivolumab then ipilimumab (arm A) or the reverse (arm B). Material: CD8+ T cells sorted from blood (inferred from file names), obtained from a patient given nivolumab and ipilimumab in sequence. These TCRs come from a human donor with melanoma.

Regarding this clone: A read error may produce the germline difference seen at one junction end. The chain employs TRBV6-1 and TRBJ1-2; no clear D. The germline V gene has CDR1 MNHNS and CDR2 SASEGT. CDR3 length equals 15 residues. CDR3 nucleotides: TGTGCCAGCAGTGAAGGGCGAGGGCTGCGGTATGGCTACGCCTTC. This gives the protein CASSEGRGLRYGYAF.

The rearrangement uses TRBV2 and TRBJ2-7; tentative D call: TRBD1 (6 bases). The CDR3 sequence is 13 residues long. The V and J ends lost 3 bases and 3 bases respectively, with 9 bases between them. Germline lookup yields CDR1 SNHLY and CDR2 FYNNEI. The DNA of the CDR3 is TGTGCCAGCAGTGATTGGACAGTCTACGAGCAGTACTTC. Protein sequence: CASSDWTVYEQYF.

The chain employs TRBV10-3 and TRBJ2-7; 13 bases match TRBD2. The CDR3 loop spans 15 amino acids. V was pared by 10 bases and J by 2 bases, with 8 bases of the junction left unmatched. Germline V gives CDR1 ENHRY, CDR2 SYGVKD. CDR3 sequence: CASRLGTSGAYEQYF. DNA of the CDR3: TGTGCCAGCAGACTAGGGACTAGCGGGGCCTACGAGCAGTACTTC.

This clone was found a few times. The chain uses TRBV2 and TRBJ2-1; 10 bases fit TRBD2. Losses at the gene ends were 5 bases for V and 5 bases for J; bases not matched to a gene: 6. This CDR3 region has 15 residues. Looked up from germline, CDR1 is SNHLY and CDR2 is FYNNEI. CDR3 sequence reads: CASSPGTSVNNEQFF. In DNA form, the CDR3 reads TGTGCCAGCAGTCCCGGGACTAGCGTAAACAATGAGCAGTTCTTC.

The chain is built from TRBV4-3 and TRBJ2-1, with a possible D match to TRBD2 (6 bases). CDR3 length: 15 amino acids. Germline CDR1 is LGHNA and CDR2 is YSLEER. Between the trimmed V and J ends, which lost 1 base and 8 bases, there was a span of 15 bases. The CDR3 DNA follows: TGCGCCAGCAGCCAAGGCTCCCTAGCGATCGATGAGCAGTTCTTC. Amino acid sequence: CASSQGSLAIDEQFF.

The chain is built from TRBV19 and TRBJ2-3, with 10 positions matching TRBD2. The CDR3 runs 15 residues. The germline CDR1 and CDR2 sequences are LNHDA and SQIVND (reference sequence). V shed 6 bases, J shed 3 bases, and the junction held 6 bases outside the gene matches. CDR3 loop: CASRSGTSATDTQYF. CDR3 sequence (DNA): TGTGCCAGTAGGTCCGGGACTAGCGCGACAGATACGCAGTATTTT.

The chain combines TRBV5-6 with TRBJ2-1; the match to TRBD1 covers 9 bases. The CDR3 runs 15 residues. The trim removed 7 bases at V and 8 bases at J, leaving 13 bases unmatched. Germline V gene sequence: CDR1 SGHDT, CDR2 YYEEEE. The CDR3 loop reads CASCLGQGIGHEQFF. CDR3 bases: TGTGCCAGCTGCCTAGGACAGGGGATAGGACATGAGCAGTTCTTC. The full variable domain, its missing parts supplied by reference TRBV5-6 and TRBJ2-1, is DAGVTQSPTHLIKTRGQQVTLRCSPKSGHDTVSWYQQALGQGPQFIFQYYEEEERQRGNFPDRFSGHQFPNYSSELNVNALLLGDSALYLCASCLGQGIGHEQFFGPGTRLTVL.

V usage is TRBV19 and J usage is TRBJ2-2, with a weak D call TRBD1 (6 bases). CDR3 length: 15 amino acids. CDR1 LNHDA and CDR2 SQIVND come from the germline V gene (reference sequence). Deletions cut 6 bases from V and 6 bases from J, with 17 bases between. The CDR3 sequence is CASRVMTGDPGELFF. The CDR3 region has the DNA TGTGCCAGTAGGGTCATGACAGGAGATCCCGGGGAGCTGTTTTTT.

V and J are TRBV23-1 and TRBJ2-7, with 10 bases fitting TRBD2. TRBV23-1 is identified as an open reading frame with a role that is uncertain. Trimming at V came to 4 bases and at J to 2 bases, leaving 5 bases not matched to a gene. This CDR3 contains 15 residues. The CDR3 reads CASSPGLADTYEQYF. CDR3 in DNA: TGCGCCAGCAGTCCCGGACTAGCGGATACCTACGAGCAGTACTTC.

The V gene is TRBV7-6, the J gene TRBJ1-2, with TRBD1 matching 11 bases. This CDR3 has 17 amino acids. J gave up 0 bases and V 5 bases, and 8 bases lay outside the gene matches. CDR1 SGHVS and CDR2 FNYEAQ come from the germline V gene. The CDR3 loop is CASSTGTGGPANYGYTF. Written as DNA, the CDR3 is TGTGCCAGCAGCACCGGGACAGGGGGACCCGCTAACTATGGCTACACCTTC.

The chain recombines TRBV4-1 with TRBJ2-7, with D maybe TRBD1 (5 bases). Germline V gene data show CDR1 as MGHRA and CDR2 as YSYEKL. CDR3 size: 13 residues. V was shortened by 1 base and J by 4 bases, with 8 bases between the two germline ends. The CDR3 reads CASSQARGYEQYF. The CDR3 DNA reads as TGCGCCAGCAGCCAAGCTAGGGGATACGAGCAGTACTTC.

The V gene is TRBV30, the J gene TRBJ1-1, with D possibly matching TRBD1 (5 bases). Germline V lookup: CDR1 GTSNPN, CDR2 SVGIG (reference sequence). Trimming pared 0 bases from V and 8 bases from J, leaving 13 bases between. The CDR3 covers 13 residues. The DNA for the CDR3 is TGTGCCTGGAGTGTAGTGGGGCCCGAAGAAGCTTTCTTT. Its protein is CAWSVVGPEEAFF.

This chain uses TRBV5-5 with TRBJ2-5, with TRBD2 matching over 8 bases. The J segment lost 4 bases and the V segment lost 2 bases, leaving 10 bases of the junction unmatched. This CDR3 contains 16 residues. Germline V gives CDR1 SGHKS, CDR2 YYEKEE (reference sequence). CDR3 DNA: TGTGCCAGCAGCTTCGCGGGAGGCACGGGGCGAGAGACCCAGTACTTC. Encoded protein: CASSFAGGTGRETQYF.

V is TRBV12-2 and J is TRBJ2-1; the table's D call TRBD2 went unverified against the DNA. TRBV12-2 is recorded as a pseudogene. The CDR3 covers 14 residues. CDR3 coding DNA: TGTGCAAGTCGCCCCTCTAGCGCGTACAATGAGCAGTTCTTC. It encodes CASRPSSAYNEQFF.

The gene calls are TRBV4-2 and TRBJ2-7; 10 bases align to TRBD2. After removal of 4 bases from V and 3 bases from J, the junction contained 9 bases not matched to a gene. The CDR3 is 16 residues long. From germline, CDR1 is LGHNA and CDR2 YNFKEQ. The CDR3, as DNA: TGTGCCAGCAGCCTCCGCGGGACTAGCGCGCACTACGAGCAGTACTTC. This encodes CASSLRGTSAHYEQYF.

V and J are TRBV29-1 and TRBJ2-7; 9 bases match TRBD1. The CDR3 covers 12 residues. V lost 6 bases and J lost 3; bases outside the gene matches: 3. Germline lookup yields CDR1 SQVTM and CDR2 ANQGSEA. Here the CDR3 reads CSVPGQGYEQYF. The CDR3 bases are TGCAGCGTCCCGGGACAGGGCTACGAGCAGTACTTC.

This sequence joins TRBV6-5 and TRBJ1-1; the match to TRBD1 covers 7 bases. With V trimmed by 5 bases and J by 4 bases, 1 base remained unmatched. The CDR3 is 12 residues long. Germline CDR1 and CDR2: MNHEY and SVGAGI. CDR3 nucleotides: TGTGCCAGCAGTCGGACAGGCACTGAAGCTTTCTTT. It yields the protein CASSRTGTEAFF.